The sequence of this TCR beta chain was determined in a study of blood T cell repertoires in COVID-19. Looking at the study overall: Nucleic acid was either cDNA or gDNA, and it came from T cells, B-cell-depleted T cells, or PBMCs.

In its sample, this clone was seen once. Germline V gives CDR1 SGHNT, CDR2 YYREEE (reference sequence). V was clipped by 2 bases and J by 0 bases, with 8 bases between them. The CDR3 is 15 residues long. As originally analysed: Using reference gene primer amplification, nucleated cell counts were estimated. Only in-frame clones appear in the TCRdb table, and some are missing; sequencing was by immunoSEQ multiplex PCR. The V and J calls and clone size come from that table; D and trimming were worked out from the DNA. The sample holds 320,000 or so clones; about 87% are singletons and the top ten take about 4.7%.

The V gene is TRBV5-4, the J gene TRBJ1-4, with D perhaps matching TRBD1 (5 bases). The clonotype originates from a man aged 25-40 years who had recovered from COVID-19. The sequenced material came from PBMCs or T cells enriched from blood (not recorded which). The CDR3 coding sequence is TGTGCCAGCAGCTTAGACAGCACAACTAATGAAAAACTGTTTTTT. This gives the protein CASSLDSTTNEKLFF.